Listed here are 6 T cell receptor beta chains from one sample, sequenced in a study of monozygotic twins with inflammatory bowel disease. TCRdb re-analyzed the 5' RACE reads; it lists each CDR3 protein once, without DNA. In all, the sample yields around 450,000 distinct CDR3 sequences. Sequencing was done on a sample of blood. These receptors were collected from a human donor with ulcerative colitis or Crohn's disease, or a healthy co-twin of an affected twin (not recorded which).

The V and J genes are TRBV19 and TRBJ1-5. This CDR3 has 13 amino acids. Germline CDR1 is LNHDA and CDR2 is SQIVND (reference sequence). The CDR3 loop is CASSIGLAGPQHF.

The rearrangement joins TRBV6-1 to TRBJ2-4; TCRdb designates TRBD1, a call that cannot be tested without DNA. Germline CDR1 MNHNS, CDR2 SASEGT. The CDR3 extends over 16 amino acids. CDR3: CASRIPQGAAKNIQYF.

The gene calls are TRBV29-1 and TRBJ2-7; there is no DNA to check the TCRdb D call of TRBD1. CDR1 is SQVTM and CDR2 is ANQGSEA in the germline V gene. The CDR3 runs to 14 residues. The CDR3: CSVAGTGFGYEQYF.

This sequence joins TRBV25-1 and TRBJ2-7. The germline gives CDR1 MGHDK, CDR2 SYGVNS. CDR3 length equals 13 residues. The CDR3 region is CAISELGPWEQYF.

The chain carries TRBV7-2 and TRBJ2-6. The germline CDR1 and CDR2 sequences are SGHTA and FQGNSA. CDR3 length: 16 residues. The CDR3 region is CASSPQASSGANVLTF.

The chain links TRBV6-2 or TRBV6-3 to TRBJ2-7; TCRdb lists TRBD1, though no DNA is available to test this call. This CDR3 contains 12 residues. Germline V gene lookup returns CDR1 MNHEY and CDR2 SVGEGT. CDR3 region: CASSTRPGEQYF.